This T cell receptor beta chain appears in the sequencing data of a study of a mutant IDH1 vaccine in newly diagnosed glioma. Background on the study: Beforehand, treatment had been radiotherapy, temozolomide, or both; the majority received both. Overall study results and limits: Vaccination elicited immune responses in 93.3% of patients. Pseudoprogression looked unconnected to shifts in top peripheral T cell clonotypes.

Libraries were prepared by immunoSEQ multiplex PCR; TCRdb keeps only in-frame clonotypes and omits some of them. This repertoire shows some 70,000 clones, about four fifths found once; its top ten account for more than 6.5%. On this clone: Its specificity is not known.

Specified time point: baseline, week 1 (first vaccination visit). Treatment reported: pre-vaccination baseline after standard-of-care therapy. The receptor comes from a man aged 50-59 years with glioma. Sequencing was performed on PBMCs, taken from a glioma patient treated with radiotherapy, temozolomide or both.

For the CDR3, the DNA is TGTGCCAGCCATTCCGGGGACAGGGGGTACAACGAGCAGTACTTC. Amino acids: CASHSGDRGYNEQYF. The chain couples TRBV28 to TRBJ2-7; 11 nucleotides align to TRBD1. After removal of 8 bases from V and 5 bases from J, the junction contained 11 bases not matched to a gene. The CDR3 totals 15 residues. Germline V CDR1 and CDR2: MDHEN, SYDVKM.